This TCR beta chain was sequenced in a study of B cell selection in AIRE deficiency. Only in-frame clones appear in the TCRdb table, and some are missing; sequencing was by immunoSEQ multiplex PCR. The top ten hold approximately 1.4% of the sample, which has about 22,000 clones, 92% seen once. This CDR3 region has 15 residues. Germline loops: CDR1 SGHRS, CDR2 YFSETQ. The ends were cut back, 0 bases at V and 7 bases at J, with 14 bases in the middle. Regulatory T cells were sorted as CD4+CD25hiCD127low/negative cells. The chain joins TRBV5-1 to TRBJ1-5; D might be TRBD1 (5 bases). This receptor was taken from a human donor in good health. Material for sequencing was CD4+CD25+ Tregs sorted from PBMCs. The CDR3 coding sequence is TGCGCCAGCAGCTTGGAGGCAGGGCGAGGACAGCCCCAGCATTTT. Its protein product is CASSLEAGRGQPQHF.